This T cell receptor beta chain stems from a study of T-cell memory formation after mild COVID-19. Study-wide findings and caveats: A second wave of clones peaked on day 37, and their SARS-CoV-2 specificity went unconfirmed. Contracting clones from day 15 to 85 showed balanced CD4/CD8; later expanders favored CD4+.

With 3 bases removed from V and 5 bases from J, the gap between germline ends came to 9 bases. Germline V gene lookup returns CDR1 SGHTA and CDR2 FQGNSA. This CDR3 comprises 13 residues. MiXCR was run by TCRdb on the 5' RACE reads, yielding one entry per CDR3 protein. The table records 350,000 to 500,000 distinct CDR3 sequences, over 15% of them present only once. This clonotype appeared a single time. The antigen remains unidentified. This TCR was recovered from a man in his late teens or twenties who had mild COVID-19 (a few samples of this study predate the infection). Cell type and time point are not known. Material: PBMCs or a T cell subset sorted from them (not recorded which). The chain recombines TRBV7-2 with TRBJ2-3; no firm D call. CDR3 sequence (DNA): TGTGCCAGCAGCTTCATACTGGGAGATACGCAGTATTTT. Translating it yields CASSFILGDTQYF.